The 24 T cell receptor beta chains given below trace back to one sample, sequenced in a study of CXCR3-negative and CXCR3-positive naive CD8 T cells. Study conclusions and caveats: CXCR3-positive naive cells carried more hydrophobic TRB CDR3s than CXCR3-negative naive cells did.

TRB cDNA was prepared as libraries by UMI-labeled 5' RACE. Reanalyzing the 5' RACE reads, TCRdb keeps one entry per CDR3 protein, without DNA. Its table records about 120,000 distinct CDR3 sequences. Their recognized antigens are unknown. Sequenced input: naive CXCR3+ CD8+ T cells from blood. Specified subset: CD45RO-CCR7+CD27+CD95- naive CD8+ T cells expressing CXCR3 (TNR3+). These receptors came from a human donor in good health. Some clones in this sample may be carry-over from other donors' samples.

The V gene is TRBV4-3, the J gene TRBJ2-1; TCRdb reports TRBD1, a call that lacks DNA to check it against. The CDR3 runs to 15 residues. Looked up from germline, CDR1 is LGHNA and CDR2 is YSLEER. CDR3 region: CASSPRRGGYNEQFF.

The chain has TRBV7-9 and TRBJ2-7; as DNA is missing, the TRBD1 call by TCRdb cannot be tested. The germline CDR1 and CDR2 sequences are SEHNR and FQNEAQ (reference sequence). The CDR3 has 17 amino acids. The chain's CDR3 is CASSPGQVILNSYEQYF.

This CDR3 is CASSVGQRNNSPLHF. This sequence joins TRBV7-6 and TRBJ1-6; TCRdb outputs TRBD1, but without DNA this stays unchecked. The CDR3 consists of 15 residues. CDR1 and CDR2 from the germline V gene are SGHVS and FNYEAQ.

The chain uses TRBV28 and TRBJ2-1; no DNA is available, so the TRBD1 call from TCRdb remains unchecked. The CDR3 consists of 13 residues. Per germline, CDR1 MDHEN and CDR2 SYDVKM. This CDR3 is CASRWGAYNEQFF.

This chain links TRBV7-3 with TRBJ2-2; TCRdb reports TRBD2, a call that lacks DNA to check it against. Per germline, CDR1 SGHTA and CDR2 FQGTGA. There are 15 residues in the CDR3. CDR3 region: CASSLLATNTGELFF.

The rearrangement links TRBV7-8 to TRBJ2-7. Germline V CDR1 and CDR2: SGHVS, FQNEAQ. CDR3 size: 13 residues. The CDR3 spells CASTSQGTYEQYF.

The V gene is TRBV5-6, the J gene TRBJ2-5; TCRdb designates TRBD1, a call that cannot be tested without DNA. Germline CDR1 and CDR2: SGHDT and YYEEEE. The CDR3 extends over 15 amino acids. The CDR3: CASSSRGSGGETQYF.

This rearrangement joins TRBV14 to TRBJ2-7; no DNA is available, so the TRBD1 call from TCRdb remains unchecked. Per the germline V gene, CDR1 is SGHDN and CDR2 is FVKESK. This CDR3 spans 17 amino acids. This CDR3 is CASSQAQGTWESYEQYF.

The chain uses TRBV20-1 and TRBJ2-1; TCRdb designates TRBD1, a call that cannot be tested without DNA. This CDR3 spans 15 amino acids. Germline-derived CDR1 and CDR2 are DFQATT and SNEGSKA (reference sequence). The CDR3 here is CSARSRDRATNEQFF.

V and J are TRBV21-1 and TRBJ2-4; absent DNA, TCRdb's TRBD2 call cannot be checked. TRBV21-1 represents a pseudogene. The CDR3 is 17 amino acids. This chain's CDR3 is CASSWGSGIRSKNIQYF.

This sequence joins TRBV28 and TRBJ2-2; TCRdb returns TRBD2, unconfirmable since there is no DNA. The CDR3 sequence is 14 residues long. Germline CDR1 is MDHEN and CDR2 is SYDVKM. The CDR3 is CASWPGLGSGELFF.

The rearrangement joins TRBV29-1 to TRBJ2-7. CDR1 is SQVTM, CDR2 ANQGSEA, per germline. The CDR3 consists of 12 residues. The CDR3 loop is CSVEELANEQYF.

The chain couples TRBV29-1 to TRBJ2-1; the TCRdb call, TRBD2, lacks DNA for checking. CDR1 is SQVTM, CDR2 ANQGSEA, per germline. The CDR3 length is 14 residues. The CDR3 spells CSVEGRGPYNEQFF.

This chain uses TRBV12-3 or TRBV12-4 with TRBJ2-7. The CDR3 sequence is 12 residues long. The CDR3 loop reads CASSQTRYEQYF.

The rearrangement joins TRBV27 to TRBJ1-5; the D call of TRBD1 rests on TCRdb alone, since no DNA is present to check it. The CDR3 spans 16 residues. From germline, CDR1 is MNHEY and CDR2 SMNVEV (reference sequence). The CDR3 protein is CASSLLAPYSNQPQHF.

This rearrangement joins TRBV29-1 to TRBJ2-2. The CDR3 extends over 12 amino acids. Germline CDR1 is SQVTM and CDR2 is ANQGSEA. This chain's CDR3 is CSVEDPRGELFF.

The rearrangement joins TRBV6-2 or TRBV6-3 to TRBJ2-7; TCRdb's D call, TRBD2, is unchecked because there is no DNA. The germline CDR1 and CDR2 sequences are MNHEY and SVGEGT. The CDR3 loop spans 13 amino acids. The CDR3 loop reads CASRALGVYEQYF.

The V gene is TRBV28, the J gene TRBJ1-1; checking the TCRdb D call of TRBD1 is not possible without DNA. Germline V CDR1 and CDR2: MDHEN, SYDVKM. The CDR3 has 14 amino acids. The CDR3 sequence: CASREQGRSAEAFF.

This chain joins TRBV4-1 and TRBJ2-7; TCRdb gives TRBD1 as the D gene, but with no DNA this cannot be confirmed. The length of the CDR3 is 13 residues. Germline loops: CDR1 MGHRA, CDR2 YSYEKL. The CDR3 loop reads CASSRDPFYEQYF.

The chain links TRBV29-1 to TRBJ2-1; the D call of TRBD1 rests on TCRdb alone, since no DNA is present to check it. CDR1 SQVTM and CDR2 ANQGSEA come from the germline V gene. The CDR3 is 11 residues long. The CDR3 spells CSGDRGLEQFF.

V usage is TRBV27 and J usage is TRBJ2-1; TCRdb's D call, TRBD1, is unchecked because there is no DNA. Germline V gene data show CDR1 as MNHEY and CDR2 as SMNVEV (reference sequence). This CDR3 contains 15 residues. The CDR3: CASSPYGTANNEQFF.

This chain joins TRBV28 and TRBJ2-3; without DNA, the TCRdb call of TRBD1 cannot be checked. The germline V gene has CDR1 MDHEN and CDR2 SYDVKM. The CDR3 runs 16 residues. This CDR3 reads CASSLRSRGFTDTQYF.

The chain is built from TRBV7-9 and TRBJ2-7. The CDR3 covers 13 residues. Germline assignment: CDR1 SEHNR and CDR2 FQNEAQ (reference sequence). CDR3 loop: CASSSTESYEQYF.

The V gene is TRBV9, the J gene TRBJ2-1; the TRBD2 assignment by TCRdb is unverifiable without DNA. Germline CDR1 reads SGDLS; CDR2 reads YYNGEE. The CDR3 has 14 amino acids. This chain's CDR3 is CASSVLAGGGEQFF.